The clone carrying this TCR beta chain was recorded at least ten times. Its target is not known. The data stem from a study of breast tumors, draining lymph nodes, adjacent tissues. Regarding the study as a whole: The data were judged consistent with most tumor T cells coming from lymph node and expanding in tumor. The lymph node origin of tumor T cells was framed as consistent with a hypothesis, not demonstrated. Tumors had less TCR diversity than lymph nodes, more than nontumor tissue. Compared with basal-like, luminal-like tumors shared significantly more repertoire with nontumor tissue.

TCRdb reprocessed the multiplex PCR reads with MiXCR, giving one entry per CDR3 protein. Of 200,000 to 300,000 distinct CDR3 sequences in the sample, 30% to 35% are singletons; the top ten hold 1.1%. Breast cancer patients provided tissue from their axillary draining lymph nodes. The germline V gene encodes CDR1 DFQATT and CDR2 SNEGSKA (reference sequence). With 0 bases removed from V and 4 bases from J, the gap between germline ends came to 13 bases. The CDR3 has 14 residues. The origin of this receptor is a female donor with breast cancer. Some clones in this sample may be carry-over from other donors' samples. The V call is TRBV20-1, the J call TRBJ2-7; D gene ambiguous. Sequences were obtained from axillary lymph node tissue. The CDR3 here is CSARDRPPVYEQYF. In nucleotides, the CDR3 is TGCAGTGCTAGAGATCGACCCCCGGTTTACGAGCAGTACTTC.